A single sample is the source of the 15 T cell receptor beta chains below, sequenced in a study of blood T cell repertoires in COVID-19. Sequencing was performed with immunoSEQ multiplex PCR; in TCRdb, only in-frame clones are kept and a portion is missing. The sample records nearly 80,000 clones, approximately 78% being singletons. Sequenced input: peripheral blood. These receptors all come from a woman in her 70s with acute or convalescent COVID-19.

This sequence joins TRBV7-8 and TRBJ2-1; 8 bases line up with TRBD2. Germline CDR1 reads SGHVS; CDR2 reads FQNEAQ. The CDR3 is 17 amino acids. The V gene end was trimmed by 1 base and the J gene end by 0 bases; junction bases not matched to a gene: 5. CDR3 in amino acids: CASSLGAGGSSYNEQFF. The CDR3 DNA reads as TGTGCCAGCAGCTTAGGGGCGGGGGGTTCCTCCTACAATGAGCAGTTCTTC.

The chain carries TRBV7-6 and TRBJ2-7; 9 bases fit TRBD2. CDR1 SGHVS and CDR2 FNYEAQ come from the germline V gene. With V trimmed by 5 bases and J by 0 bases, 11 bases remained unmatched. CDR3 length: 17 residues. In DNA form, the CDR3 reads TGTGCCAGCAGCCCAATCCATAGCGGGAGTGCCTCCTACGAGCAGTACTTC. Encoded protein: CASSPIHSGSASYEQYF.

J is TRBJ2-7 and V is TRBV28; 8 positions match TRBD2. The CDR3 length is 15 residues. The ends lost 4 bases at V and 0 bases at J; junction bases unmatched: 5. Per germline, CDR1 MDHEN and CDR2 SYDVKM. CDR3 sequence reads: CASSSVTSGSYEQYF. The CDR3 DNA sequence: TGTGCCAGCAGTTCAGTAACTAGCGGCTCCTACGAGCAGTACTTC.

Of note for this clone: Distinct nucleotide sequences in the sample also encode this CDR3. V gene TRBV7-9 combines with J gene TRBJ1-6; 7 positions match TRBD1. V shed 5 bases, J shed 6 bases, and the junction held 7 bases outside the gene matches. Germline loops: CDR1 SEHNR, CDR2 FQNEAQ (reference sequence). The CDR3 extends over 15 amino acids. DNA of the CDR3: TGTGCCAGCAGCACTCGGACAGGCGGTAATTCACCCCTCCACTTT. Translated: CASSTRTGGNSPLHF.

The genes are TRBV12-5 and TRBJ1-2; 8 nucleotides line up with TRBD1. Germline V gene data show CDR1 as LGHNT and CDR2 as FRNRAP. The CDR3 length is 15 residues. Unmatched junction bases numbered 7, after V lost 6 bases and J lost 1 base. CDR3 nucleotide sequence: TGTGCTAGTGGCCAAAGACAGGGGTTTAACTATGGCTACACCTTC. Protein product: CASGQRQGFNYGYTF.

This chain links TRBV5-8 with TRBJ2-1; D gene unclear. The CDR3 totals 15 residues. From germline, CDR1 is SGHTS and CDR2 YDEGEE. Between the trimmed V and J ends, which lost 2 bases and 1 base, there was a span of 10 bases. The chain's CDR3 is CASSFDFTSYNEQFF. DNA for the CDR3: TGTGCCAGCAGCTTCGACTTCACGTCCTACAATGAGCAGTTCTTC.

The chain couples TRBV19 to TRBJ2-1; 9 nucleotides align to TRBD1. J was trimmed by 8 bases and V by 7 bases; bases with no gene match: 3. From germline, CDR1 is LNHDA and CDR2 SQIVND (reference sequence). The CDR3 has 12 amino acids. CDR3 amino acids: CASTDRGDEQFF. The CDR3 coding sequence is TGTGCCAGTACGGACAGGGGAGATGAGCAGTTCTTC.

This rearrangement joins TRBV10-3 to TRBJ2-5, with 7 bases fitting TRBD2. The germline gives CDR1 ENHRY, CDR2 SYGVKD. The CDR3 is 13 amino acids. The J segment lost 5 bases and the V segment lost 4 bases, leaving 4 bases of the junction unmatched. CDR3 protein: CAISGGSGETQYF. Here the CDR3 DNA reads TGTGCCATCAGTGGCGGGAGTGGGGAGACCCAGTACTTC.

The rearrangement joins TRBV30 to TRBJ1-1; D ambiguous. CDR1 and CDR2 (germline): GTSNPN, SVGIG (reference sequence). V dropped 2 bases and J dropped 1 base, with 5 bases sitting between them. The CDR3 sequence is 12 residues long. CDR3 residues: CAWSRQNTEAFF. The CDR3 DNA is TGTGCCTGGAGTAGACAGAACACTGAAGCTTTCTTT.

The DNA of the CDR3 is TGTGCCAGCAACCAGGGGTACCCCCGTGAAAAACTGTTTTTT. It encodes CASNQGYPREKLFF. The V gene is TRBV7-9, the J gene TRBJ1-4; the D gene is possibly TRBD1 (6 bases). The CDR3 is made up of 14 amino acids. Per the germline V gene, CDR1 is SEHNR and CDR2 is FQNEAQ (reference sequence). Trimming pared 7 bases from V and 7 bases from J, leaving 16 bases between.

The chain's CDR3 is CATGTSEVSYEQYF. The CDR3 DNA reads TGTGCCACCGGGACTAGCGAGGTCTCCTACGAGCAGTACTTC. The gene calls are TRBV5-6 and TRBJ2-7, with TRBD2 matching over 10 bases. The CDR3 has 14 residues. J was trimmed by 0 bases and V by 9 bases; bases with no gene match: 6. CDR1 and CDR2 (germline): SGHDT, YYEEEE.

The genes are TRBV12-3 or TRBV12-4 and TRBJ1-1; the D is unclear. The V end was cut by 0 bases, the J end by 4 bases, with 6 bases between. The CDR3 totals 13 residues. This chain's CDR3 is CASSLALSTEAFF. The CDR3 coding sequence is TGTGCCAGCAGTTTAGCGCTGAGCACTGAAGCTTTCTTT.

The chain couples TRBV2 to TRBJ1-4; D possibly corresponds to TRBD1 (6 bases). Per germline, CDR1 SNHLY and CDR2 FYNNEI. The CDR3 is 16 residues long. The V end lost 3 bases, the J end lost 3 bases, and 14 bases lay between the germline ends. CDR3 in amino acids: CASSEVSRGPNEKLFF. The CDR3 DNA sequence: TGTGCCAGCAGTGAGGTCTCCAGGGGCCCTAATGAAAAACTGTTTTTT.

This clone was picked up one time. V usage is TRBV19 and J usage is TRBJ2-6; 11 bases fit TRBD1. With V trimmed by 9 bases and J by 1 base, 8 bases remained unmatched. The CDR3 is 17 residues long. The germline V gene has CDR1 LNHDA and CDR2 SQIVND (reference sequence). The CDR3: CASGGTGGRSGANVLTF. The CDR3 DNA reads as TGTGCCAGCGGGGGGACAGGGGGACGTTCTGGGGCCAACGTCCTGACTTTC.

The rearrangement links TRBV15 to TRBJ2-7; D unresolved. Germline CDR1 LNHNV, CDR2 YYDKDF (reference sequence). V lost 0 bases and J 3 bases, leaving 3 bases between the germline ends. This CDR3 is 12 amino acids long. CDR3 bases: TGTGCCACCAGCAGAGACAACTACGAGCAGTACTTC. It is translated as CATSRDNYEQYF. The full variable domain, its missing parts supplied by reference TRBV15 and TRBJ2-7, is DAMVIQNPRYQVTQFGKPVTLSCSQTLNHNVMYWYQQKSSQAPKLLFHYYDKDFNNEADTPDNFQSRRPNTSFCFLDIRSPGLGDTAMYLCATSRDNYEQYFGPGTRLTVT.